This TCR beta chain was recovered during a study of PD-1 blockade in classical Hodgkin lymphoma. Here immunoSEQ multiplex PCR was the method, and the copy in TCRdb shows in-frame clones only, minus some. The sample includes around 90,000 clones, roughly 73% of them seen just once. In this sample, this clone turned up once. Its specificity is unknown. CDR1 is SGHTA and CDR2 is FQGNSA in the germline V gene. Trimming removed 4 bases from V and 0 bases from J, with 2 bases in between. The CDR3 runs 12 residues. Time point: cycle 4 day 1 (C4D1), after more than five weeks of nivolumab. Each of the patients experienced relapse following autologous stem cell transplantation, and their brentuximab vedotin exposure differed. The study recorded best responses of complete response, partial response or progressive disease. Whole-study results and caveats: Individuals who commenced nivolumab within less than 1 year of ASCT were excluded. Baseline diversity resembling that of newly diagnosed patients was seen in complete responders. Possibly reflecting disease activity or prior therapy, repertoire differences have causes that remain undefined.

The source of this sequence is a human donor with classical Hodgkin lymphoma. Source: peripheral blood mononuclear cells (PBMCs), taken before the fourth cycle of nivolumab. The V and J genes are TRBV7-2 and TRBJ2-3; D gene ambiguous. The CDR3 DNA sequence: TGTGCCAGCAGCTATAGCACAGATACGCAGTATTTT. As protein: CASSYSTDTQYF.